A selection of T cell receptor beta chains follows, all from one sample in a study of spatial heterogeneity in lung cancer. MiXCR was run by TCRdb on the 5' RACE reads, yielding one entry per CDR3 protein. Altogether approximately 40,000 distinct CDR3 sequences are present, 12% to 15% being singletons, with the ten largest covering around 56%. The sample consisted of PBMCs, taken at surgery. These receptors were collected from a male donor with early-stage non-small cell lung cancer. CDR3s include the opening cysteine and the closing phenylalanine or tryptophan. D genes are given only for firm matches. Clone size is stated in some rows and not others, as once, few, many or a class when expanded.

j_gene: TRBJ1-2; v_gene: TRBV24-1; d_gene: TRBD1; abundance: -; CDR3nt: TGTGCCACCAGTGATTTCCACAGGGGTGGTGGCTACACCTTC; CDR3aa: CATSDFHRGGGYTF
j_gene: TRBJ2-7; v_gene: TRBV19; d_gene: -; abundance: few; CDR3nt: TGTGCCAGTAGTATGACGGCGAGCTCCTACGAGCAGTACTTC; CDR3aa: CASSMTASSYEQYF
j_gene: TRBJ2-7; v_gene: TRBV7-3; d_gene: -; abundance: -; CDR3nt: TGTGCCAGCAGCTCCACACAGGGCTCCGAGCAGTACTTC; CDR3aa: CASSSTQGSEQYF
j_gene: TRBJ2-5; v_gene: TRBV7-9; d_gene: TRBD2; abundance: many; CDR3nt: TGTGCCAGCAGCCACACTAGCGGGGCGGAGACCCAGTACTTC; CDR3aa: CASSHTSGAETQYF
j_gene: TRBJ2-7; v_gene: TRBV10-1; d_gene: -; abundance: few; CDR3nt: -; CDR3aa: CAIPVGQGAKF
j_gene: TRBJ2-3; v_gene: TRBV4-2; d_gene: TRBD2; abundance: -; CDR3nt: TGTGCCAGCAGCCAAGAACTAGCGTCTACAGATACGCAGTATTTT; CDR3aa: CASSQELASTDTQYF
j_gene: TRBJ1-6; v_gene: TRBV9; d_gene: -; abundance: -; CDR3nt: TGTGCCAGCAGCGCTGACCACGGATATTCACCCCTCCACTTT; CDR3aa: CASSADHGYSPLHF
j_gene: TRBJ2-7; v_gene: TRBV14; d_gene: -; abundance: -; CDR3nt: TGTGCCAGCAGCAGCCGGGACACCTCCTACGAGCAGTACTTC; CDR3aa: CASSSRDTSYEQYF
j_gene: TRBJ1-2; v_gene: TRBV18; d_gene: -; abundance: few; CDR3nt: TGTGCCAGCTCACCAACAAATTTCGGATATGACGGCTACACCTTC; CDR3aa: CASSPTNFGYDGYTF
j_gene: TRBJ2-5; v_gene: TRBV28; d_gene: -; abundance: few; CDR3nt: TGTGCCAGCAGTTCTCCTCAAGGGGCTAAAGAGACCCAGTACTTC; CDR3aa: CASSSPQGAKETQYF
j_gene: TRBJ1-1; v_gene: TRBV7-3; d_gene: -; abundance: few; CDR3nt: TGTGCCAGCAGCATAAAGATGGGTGGCGAAGCTTTCTTT; CDR3aa: CASSIKMGGEAFF
j_gene: TRBJ2-3; v_gene: TRBV20-1; d_gene: TRBD2; abundance: -; CDR3nt: TGCAGTGCTAGAACCCTAGCGGGGTCAGATACGCAGTATTTT; CDR3aa: CSARTLAGSDTQYF
j_gene: TRBJ1-2; v_gene: TRBV10-3; d_gene: -; abundance: few; CDR3nt: TGTGCCATCAGTGAGCCAACAGTCAACTATGGCTACACCTTC; CDR3aa: CAISEPTVNYGYTF
j_gene: TRBJ1-5; v_gene: TRBV6-6; d_gene: -; abundance: -; CDR3nt: TGTGCCAGCAGTTACCGGCAGGGCAGCAATCAGCCCCAGCATTTT; CDR3aa: CASSYRQGSNQPQHF
j_gene: TRBJ2-7; v_gene: TRBV7-6; d_gene: -; abundance: many; CDR3nt: TGTGCCAGCAGATCAGAAAGGTCAGGGACCTACGAGCAGTACTTC; CDR3aa: CASRSERSGTYEQYF
j_gene: TRBJ2-7; v_gene: TRBV2; d_gene: -; abundance: many; CDR3nt: TGTGCCAGCAGTGATTTATGGGGCTACGAGCAGTACTTC; CDR3aa: CASSDLWGYEQYF
j_gene: TRBJ2-2; v_gene: TRBV9; d_gene: TRBD1; abundance: many; CDR3nt: TGTGCCAGCAGCGTTAGGACAGGTCAAGGGGAGCTGTTTTTT; CDR3aa: CASSVRTGQGELFF
j_gene: TRBJ1-5; v_gene: TRBV27; d_gene: -; abundance: few; CDR3nt: TGTGCCAGCAGTTCGCGGGCGACCAGGGGCCAGCCCCAGCATTTT; CDR3aa: CASSSRATRGQPQHF
j_gene: TRBJ2-7; v_gene: TRBV3-1; d_gene: -; abundance: -; CDR3nt: TGTGCCAGCAGCCAAGGCTTGGAGCAGTACTTC; CDR3aa: CASSQGLEQYF
j_gene: TRBJ2-1; v_gene: TRBV7-3; d_gene: TRBD2; abundance: few; CDR3nt: TGTGCCAGCAGCTTACTAGCGGGAGGCGACAATGAGCAGTTCTTC; CDR3aa: CASSLLAGGDNEQFF
j_gene: TRBJ2-5; v_gene: TRBV9; d_gene: -; abundance: many; CDR3nt: TGTGCCAGCAGCGTAGGGGGCTGGGAGACCCAGTACTTC; CDR3aa: CASSVGGWETQYF
j_gene: TRBJ1-4; v_gene: TRBV7-6; d_gene: -; abundance: -; CDR3nt: TGTACCAGCAGCTTAGCGCTGGGGGGGCTCGGTGAAAAACTGTTTTTT; CDR3aa: CTSSLALGGLGEKLFF
j_gene: TRBJ2-3; v_gene: TRBV7-9; d_gene: -; abundance: many; CDR3nt: TGTGCCAGCAGCTTGGGCCGGGACAACACAGATACGCAGTATTTT; CDR3aa: CASSLGRDNTDTQYF
j_gene: TRBJ2-3; v_gene: TRBV7-8; d_gene: -; abundance: -; CDR3nt: TGTGCCAGCAGCCCCTCGTTACGGGGTCAGTATTTT; CDR3aa: CASSPSLRGQYF
j_gene: TRBJ2-7; v_gene: TRBV20-1; d_gene: -; abundance: -; CDR3nt: TGCAGTGCGTTGGACAGCCCCTACGAGCAGTACTTC; CDR3aa: CSALDSPYEQYF